The 22 T cell receptor beta chains given below trace back to one sample, sequenced in a study of blood T cell repertoires in COVID-19. Clones were read by immunoSEQ multiplex PCR, and TCRdb kept only the in-frame ones, dropping some. The sample yields 140,000 to 150,000 clones, 80% seen once. The source material was peripheral blood. These TCRs come from a man in his sixties with active or convalescent COVID-19.

The chain links TRBV7-2 to TRBJ2-7; maybe TRBD2 (5 bases). CDR1 and CDR2 from the germline V gene are SGHTA and FQGNSA. This CDR3 has 14 residues. V lost 5 bases, J lost 1 base, and 12 bases lay in between. CDR3 DNA sequence: TGTGCCAGCAGCCCCAGAGCGGCGTCCTACGAGCAGTACTTC. Encoded protein: CASSPRAASYEQYF.

The V call is TRBV27, the J call TRBJ1-1; 7 bases are shared with TRBD1. From germline, CDR1 is MNHEY and CDR2 SMNVEV (reference sequence). With 4 bases clipped from V and 2 bases from J, the junction kept 10 bases outside the gene matches. The CDR3 covers 16 residues. The chain's CDR3 is CASSSRRQGGNTEAFF. DNA of the CDR3: TGTGCCAGCAGTTCTCGGCGACAGGGCGGAAACACTGAAGCTTTCTTT.

This clone has a handful of counts. The chain carries TRBV20-1 and TRBJ2-7; the D gene is possibly TRBD2 (5 bases). The germline V gene encodes CDR1 DFQATT and CDR2 SNEGSKA (reference sequence). V lost 3 bases to trimming and J lost 5 bases, with 14 bases between them. The CDR3 is made up of 13 amino acids. This CDR3 is CSASLAQSHEQYF. CDR3 in DNA: TGCAGTGCTAGTCTAGCTCAGAGCCACGAGCAGTACTTC.

This clone appeared once. The chain links TRBV11-2 to TRBJ2-7, with D uncertain. The CDR3 has 15 residues. Germline-derived CDR1 and CDR2 are SGHAT and FQNNGV. V was pared by 0 bases and J by 3 bases, with 12 bases between. Here the CDR3 reads CASSLDRGSFYEQYF. The CDR3 nucleotides read TGTGCCAGCAGCTTAGATAGAGGCAGTTTCTACGAGCAGTACTTC.

The chain links TRBV2 to TRBJ1-6; D is ambiguous. The ends were cut back, 2 bases at V and 0 bases at J, with 5 bases in the middle. This CDR3 has 15 residues. CDR1 is SNHLY, CDR2 FYNNEI, per germline. CDR3 DNA sequence: TGTGCCAGCAGTGAATATAGCTCCTATAATTCACCCCTCCACTTT. Translation gives CASSEYSSYNSPLHF.

The genes are TRBV19 and TRBJ1-5, with 9 bases identical to TRBD1. Germline CDR1 reads LNHDA; CDR2 reads SQIVND (reference sequence). The CDR3 is 14 residues long. With 5 bases clipped from V and 7 bases from J, the junction kept 6 bases outside the gene matches. This CDR3 reads CASSQLDRGQPQHF. The DNA for the CDR3 is TGTGCCAGTAGTCAGCTGGACAGGGGCCAGCCCCAGCATTTT.

This sequence joins TRBV5-4 and TRBJ1-6; maybe TRBD1 (5 bases). The germline V and J ends were trimmed by 4 bases and 8 bases, with 16 bases remaining between them. Germline V gene data show CDR1 as SGHNT and CDR2 as YYREEE (reference sequence). CDR3 size: 15 residues. The CDR3 bases are TGTGCCAGCAGCCGCCGGGACGGCGGGGATTCACCCCTCCACTTT. Residues: CASSRRDGGDSPLHF.

The rearrangement links TRBV9 to TRBJ2-3; the D gene is possibly TRBD1 (7 bases). Deletions cut 2 bases from V and 4 bases from J, with 17 bases between. From germline, CDR1 is SGDLS and CDR2 YYNGEE. The CDR3 has 16 residues. This CDR3 reads CASSVGGRQGADTQYF. Written as DNA, the CDR3 is TGTGCCAGCAGCGTGGGTGGGAGGCAGGGGGCAGATACGCAGTATTTT. Full variable domain (remainder filled in from reference TRBV9 and TRBJ2-3): DSGVTQTPKHLITATGQRVTLRCSPRSGDLSVYWYQQSLDQGLQFLIQYYNGEERAKGNILERFSAQQFPDLHSELNLSSLELGDSALYFCASSVGGRQGADTQYFGPGTRLTVL.

This clone has a handful of counts. The gene calls are TRBV5-1 and TRBJ1-1; TRBD1 matches at 8 bases. This CDR3 has 17 residues. CDR1 SGHRS and CDR2 YFSETQ come from the germline V gene. V lost 0 bases and J lost 3; bases outside the gene matches: 10. CDR3 nucleotide sequence: TGCGCCAGCAGCTTGGCGCCCCAGGGGGCGGGTGACACTGAAGCTTTCTTT. Encoded protein: CASSLAPQGAGDTEAFF.

The rearrangement links TRBV5-5 to TRBJ1-3, with D unresolved. CDR1 is SGHKS, CDR2 YYEKEE, per germline (reference sequence). CDR3 length: 15 amino acids. Trimming stripped 3 bases from V and 0 bases from J, with 10 bases between. The CDR3 DNA reads TGTGCCAGCAGCTCTTACAGCCGCTCTGGAAACACCATATATTTT. It is translated as CASSSYSRSGNTIYF.

The V call is TRBV7-7, the J call TRBJ2-5, with TRBD1 identical over 9 bases. J was trimmed by 5 bases and V by 3 bases; bases with no gene match: 7. CDR1 and CDR2 from the germline V gene are SSHAT and FNYEAQ (reference sequence). The CDR3 is 15 residues long. The CDR3 loop reads CASSLGGQGRETQYF. CDR3 coding DNA: TGTGCCAGCAGCTTGGGGGGACAGGGCAGGGAGACCCAGTACTTC.

V gene TRBV14 combines with J gene TRBJ2-1, with D possibly TRBD1 on 5 matching bases. Germline-derived CDR1 and CDR2 are SGHDN and FVKESK. V lost 1 base and J 12 bases, leaving 13 bases between the germline ends. This CDR3 comprises 13 residues. CDR3 DNA: TGTGCCAGCAGCCAAGGGATGGGGCGTCGGCAGTTCTTC. Its translation is CASSQGMGRRQFF.

This chain connects TRBV7-6 to TRBJ2-7; D might be TRBD1 (5 bases). Germline V gene data show CDR1 as SGHVS and CDR2 as FNYEAQ. The CDR3 covers 14 residues. Trimming cost V 3 bases and J 0 bases, with 9 bases left between them. This CDR3 reads CASSLEQDSYEQYF. The CDR3 nucleotides are TGTGCCAGCAGCTTGGAACAGGACTCCTACGAGCAGTACTTC.

This chain uses TRBV12-3 or TRBV12-4 with TRBJ2-7, with unresolved D. Trimming pared 5 bases from V and 0 bases from J, leaving 8 bases between. The CDR3 loop spans 13 amino acids. The CDR3 region has the DNA TGTGCCAGCAGTCCACCAGACTCCTACGAGCAGTACTTC. The encoded protein is CASSPPDSYEQYF.

The rearrangement uses TRBV7-6 and TRBJ1-3, with D hard to call. CDR3 size: 15 residues. Trimming pared 1 base from V and 0 bases from J, leaving 7 bases between. Germline V CDR1 and CDR2: SGHVS, FNYEAQ. As DNA, the CDR3 is TGTGCCAGCAGCTTAGGAGGAACCTCTGGAAACACCATATATTTT. Encoded protein: CASSLGGTSGNTIYF.

The chain combines TRBV10-3 with TRBJ2-7, with D maybe TRBD1 (5 bases). The CDR3 consists of 13 residues. V was pared by 4 bases and J by 3 bases, with 10 bases between. Per germline, CDR1 ENHRY and CDR2 SYGVKD. CDR3 amino acids: CAISGQGGYEQYF. For the CDR3, the DNA is TGTGCCATCAGTGGGCAGGGTGGCTACGAGCAGTACTTC.

The V call is TRBV6-5, the J call TRBJ2-5, with D tentatively TRBD2 (7 bases). The V end was cut by 2 bases, the J end by 4 bases, with 11 bases between. Germline values: CDR1 MNHEY, CDR2 SVGAGI. CDR3 length: 14 amino acids. The CDR3: CASSYGGAGETQYF. The CDR3 DNA sequence: TGTGCCAGCAGTTACGGGGGGGCGGGAGAGACCCAGTACTTC.

The rearrangement uses TRBV19 and TRBJ2-1; 7 nucleotides agree with TRBD2. Germline CDR1 and CDR2: LNHDA and SQIVND (reference sequence). CDR3 length: 15 amino acids. V was pared by 4 bases and J by 6 bases, with 9 bases of the junction left unmatched. The CDR3 nucleotides are TGTGCCAGTAGTAAGACTAGCTATGGCGGCAATGAGCAGTTCTTC. Amino acid sequence: CASSKTSYGGNEQFF.

The rearrangement links TRBV28 to TRBJ2-7; D may be TRBD2 (6 bases). CDR3 length equals 15 residues. The germline gives CDR1 MDHEN, CDR2 SYDVKM. Trimming shortened V by 6 bases and J by 0 bases, and 15 bases separated the two germline ends. In nucleotides, the CDR3 is TGTGCCAGCAGCCTGGTGGGGGGAAGCTCCTACGAGCAGTACTTC. Protein: CASSLVGGSSYEQYF.

The J gene is TRBJ1-5, the V gene TRBV6-2 or TRBV6-3, with unresolved D. The V end was cut by 0 bases, the J end by 3 bases, with 9 bases between. This CDR3 has 15 amino acids. Germline V CDR1 and CDR2: MNHEY, SVGEGT. The CDR3 is CASSYSGGPNQPQHF. The CDR3 nucleotides read TGTGCCAGCAGTTACTCAGGAGGGCCCAATCAGCCCCAGCATTTT.

V usage is TRBV28 and J usage is TRBJ1-2; 7 positions agree with TRBD1. The CDR3 runs to 15 residues. Per the germline V gene, CDR1 is MDHEN and CDR2 is SYDVKM. J was trimmed by 4 bases and V by 3 bases; bases with no gene match: 8. The CDR3 here is CASSLGMTGTYGYTF. The CDR3 DNA is TGTGCCAGCAGTTTGGGAATGACAGGGACCTATGGCTACACCTTC.

This clone was counted a few times. This rearrangement joins TRBV7-9 to TRBJ1-1; D possibly corresponds to TRBD1 (6 bases). CDR1 is SEHNR, CDR2 FQNEAQ, per germline (reference sequence). V was pared by 4 bases and J by 7 bases, with 19 bases between. The CDR3 totals 15 residues. The CDR3 here is CASSYTGSIGLEAFF. DNA of the CDR3: TGTGCCAGCAGCTACACAGGGTCTATAGGGCTTGAAGCTTTCTTT.